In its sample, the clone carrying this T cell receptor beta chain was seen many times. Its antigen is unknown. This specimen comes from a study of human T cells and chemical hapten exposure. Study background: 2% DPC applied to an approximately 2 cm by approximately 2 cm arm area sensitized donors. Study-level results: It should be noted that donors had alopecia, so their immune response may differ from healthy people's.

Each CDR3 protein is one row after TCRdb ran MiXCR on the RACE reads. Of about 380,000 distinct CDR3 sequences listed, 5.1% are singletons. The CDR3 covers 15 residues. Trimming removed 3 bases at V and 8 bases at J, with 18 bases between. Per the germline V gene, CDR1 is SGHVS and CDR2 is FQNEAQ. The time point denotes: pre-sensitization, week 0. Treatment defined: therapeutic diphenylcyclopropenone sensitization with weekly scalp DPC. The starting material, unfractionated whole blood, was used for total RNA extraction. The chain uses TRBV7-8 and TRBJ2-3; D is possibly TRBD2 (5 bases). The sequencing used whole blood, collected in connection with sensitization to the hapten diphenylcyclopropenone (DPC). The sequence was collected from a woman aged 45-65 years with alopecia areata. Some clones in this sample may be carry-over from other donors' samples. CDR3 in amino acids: CASSLSVESEGTQYF. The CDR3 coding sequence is TGTGCCAGCAGCTTGTCTGTGGAGTCCGAGGGTACGCAGTATTTT. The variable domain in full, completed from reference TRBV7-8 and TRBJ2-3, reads GAGVSQSPRYKVAKRGQDVALRCDPISGHVSLFWYQQALGQGPEFLTYFQNEAQLDKSGLPSDRFFAERPEGSVSTLKIQRTQQEDSAVYLCASSLSVESEGTQYFGPGTRLTVL.